This TCR beta chain was obtained from a study of blood T cell repertoires in COVID-19. Study in general: Some COVID-19 samples were acute and others convalescent; all came from the United States, Italy and Spain. The cDNA or gDNA used as material had been derived from T cells, B-cell-depleted T cells, or PBMCs.

Deletions cut 0 bases from V and 4 bases from J, with 15 bases between. Looked up from germline, CDR1 is ENHRY and CDR2 is SYGVKD. This CDR3 comprises 16 residues. In the authors' methods: The authors estimated nucleated cell counts from reference gene primer amplification. Method: immunoSEQ multiplex PCR; TCRdb's copy keeps in-frame clones and lacks some. The V and J calls and the clone size are those of that table, but D and trimming were determined from the DNA. Counted here are about 220,000 clones, approximately 86% occurring once; the ten biggest clones make up less than 4%. The V and J genes are TRBV10-3 and TRBJ1-2; D remains unclear. Specimen: peripheral blood. The clonotype was recovered from a young woman who had recovered from COVID-19. The DNA of the CDR3 is TGTGCCATCAGTGAGTCAGAGAGGGTACGAAGCTATGGCTACACCTTC. This translates into CAISESERVRSYGYTF.